This TCR beta chain comes out of a study of cytomegalovirus exposure and HLA in healthy donors. General study findings and limits: As immune exposure information, only CMV serostatus was available. Cytomegalovirus-associated TCR beta chains were listed, numbering under 200. What a later analysis reportedly showed was that an Asian-associated ancestry cluster had fewer N-insertions than the approximately 700-donor mean. Researchers reported from a later analysis that most CMV-associated TCR beta chains appeared HLA-restricted.

Amplification used 60 Vbeta primers and 13 Jbeta primers. Data came from immunoSEQ multiplex PCR; TCRdb stores just in-frame clones and leaves some out. The data hold 150,000 to 200,000 clones, with roughly three quarters observed a single time. Details on this clone: Its antigen is currently unknown.

The CDR3 extends over 16 amino acids. This chain joins TRBV21-1 and TRBJ1-5; TRBD1 is taken as the D call from the table, unchecked against the DNA. TRBV21-1 is listed as a pseudogene. The sample comprised PBMCs. This receptor was identified in a woman aged 45-65 years in good health and CMV-seronegative. The CDR3, as DNA: TGTGCCAGCAGCAAAATTGGGACAGGGGGCAATCAGCCCCAGCATTTT. Protein product: CASSKIGTGGNQPQHF.